This TCR beta chain is from a study of immune cell composition in non-small cell lung cancer. Findings of the study overall: Squamous carcinomas (75%) more often had tumour-associated clones >0.5% than adenocarcinomas (33%).

Of note for this clone: Its antigen is unidentified.

Clones were read by immunoSEQ multiplex PCR, and TCRdb kept only the in-frame ones, dropping some. The data show 15,000 to 20,000 clones, with around 80% seen just once and over 9% held by the top ten. J lost 4 bases, V lost 7 bases, and 17 bases had no gene match. Germline assignment: CDR1 SNHLY and CDR2 FYNNEI. The CDR3 consists of 17 residues. Normal lung sampling was at least 3 cm from the tumour, as distant as possible. These data are also associated with another study on CD4 T cells in lung cancer.

The origin of this receptor is a human donor with non-small cell lung cancer. The sequenced sample was non-adjacent lung tissue. This chain links TRBV2 with TRBJ1-2; 8 bases are a match to TRBD1. CDR3 nucleotide sequence: TGTGCCAGCAATCCCCGGGACAGGAAGAAACCTAGCTATGGCTACACCTTC. It yields the protein CASNPRDRKKPSYGYTF.